Each of the 13 T cell receptor beta chains below was sequenced from the same sample in a study of CD8 T cells in ankylosing spondylitis. TCRdb reanalysed the 5' RACE reads using MiXCR and keeps one entry per CDR3 protein. The sample shows 150,000 to 200,000 distinct CDR3 sequences, about 20% of them seen only once. Sequenced sample: blood, either unsorted or a sorted T cell fraction (not recorded which). The receptors were gathered from a male donor under 30 with ankylosing spondylitis or in good health (not recorded which).

The V call is TRBV20-1, the J call TRBJ1-1, with D tentatively TRBD1 (6 bases). Germline V gene sequence: CDR1 DFQATT, CDR2 SNEGSKA (reference sequence). This CDR3 is 15 amino acids long. Trimming stripped 6 bases from V and 4 bases from J, with 21 bases between. The CDR3 reads CSAYNGGRLSTEAFF. CDR3 in DNA: TGCAGTGCCTATAATGGGGGGCGCCTGAGCACTGAAGCTTTCTTT.

This clonotype was seen at least ten times. The chain carries TRBV12-3 or TRBV12-4 and TRBJ2-1; 7 bases map to TRBD2. V lost 8 bases, J lost 8 bases, and 9 bases stayed unmatched. The length of the CDR3 is 13 residues. The CDR3 is CASVRGSEDEQFF. The CDR3 bases are TGTGCCAGCGTACGCGGGAGTGAAGATGAGCAGTTCTTC.

This clonotype was counted ten times or more. The chain uses TRBV5-1 and TRBJ2-5; no firm D call. V was shortened by 4 bases and J by 0 bases, with 10 bases between the two germline ends. This CDR3 is built from 14 residues. Germline CDR1 and CDR2: SGHRS and YFSETQ. CDR3 protein: CASSPHSHQETQYF. In nucleotides, the CDR3 is TGCGCCAGCAGCCCCCACAGTCACCAAGAGACCCAGTACTTC.

This clonotype occurred once. The rearrangement joins TRBV20-1 to TRBJ2-1; TRBD2 agrees at 7 bases. Per the germline V gene, CDR1 is DFQATT and CDR2 is SNEGSKA (reference sequence). CDR3 length: 14 residues. The V and J ends lost 0 bases and 10 bases, in that order; junction bases with no gene match: 9. CDR3 in DNA: TGCAGTGCTAGAGATGCGGGAGTAAGCCCCGAGCAGTTCTTC. It is translated as CSARDAGVSPEQFF.

The rearrangement joins TRBV20-1 to TRBJ2-7, with D perhaps being TRBD1 or TRBD2 (5 bases each). Trimming removed 2 bases from V and 5 bases from J, with 10 bases in between. The CDR3 has 12 residues. The germline V gene encodes CDR1 DFQATT and CDR2 SNEGSKA (reference sequence). The CDR3 reads CSARSGHDEQYF. CDR3 nucleotide sequence: TGCAGTGCTAGATCGGGGCACGACGAGCAGTACTTC.

This clonotype was detected many times. The rearrangement links TRBV27 to TRBJ1-6, with 7 bases aligning to TRBD1. The CDR3 runs to 13 residues. V lost 6 bases and J lost 7; bases outside the gene matches: 3. Germline assignment: CDR1 MNHEY and CDR2 SMNVEV (reference sequence). CDR3 bases: TGTGCCAGCAGCCCACAGGGGAATTCACCCCTCCACTTT. It is translated as CASSPQGNSPLHF.

V is TRBV14 and J is TRBJ2-1, with 7 bases aligning to TRBD2. This CDR3 spans 14 amino acids. In germline, CDR1 is SGHDN, CDR2 FVKESK. The V gene end was trimmed by 3 bases and the J gene end by 4 bases; junction bases not matched to a gene: 3. The CDR3, as DNA: TGTGCCAGCAGCCAGCTAGCGGATTACAATGAGCAGTTCTTC. Protein product: CASSQLADYNEQFF.

At least ten counts were recorded for this clonotype. This chain connects TRBV7-2 to TRBJ2-1; either TRBD1 or TRBD2 may supply D (6 bases each). The germline V gene encodes CDR1 SGHTA and CDR2 FQGNSA. V was trimmed by 5 bases and J by 13 bases, leaving 21 bases between them. The CDR3 runs to 14 residues. CDR3 coding DNA: TGTGCCAGCAGCCCCGTTTATGGAGGGGGTGACCAGTTCTTC. Amino acid sequence: CASSPVYGGGDQFF. The full variable domain, completed using reference TRBV7-2 and TRBJ2-1, is GAGVSQSPSNKVTEKGKDVELRCDPISGHTALYWYRQSLGQGLEFLIYFQGNSAPDKSGLPSDRFSAERTGGSVSTLTIQRTQQEDSAVYLCASSPVYGGGDQFFGPGTRLTVL.

V is TRBV28 and J is TRBJ1-1; D is possibly TRBD1 (5 bases). Trimming left V 5 bases short and J 6 bases short, with 13 bases between. CDR3 size: 13 residues. The germline V gene has CDR1 MDHEN and CDR2 SYDVKM. CDR3 nucleotides: TGTGCCAGCAGTGGTCAGGGTAGGGCTGAAGCTTTCTTT. Encoded protein: CASSGQGRAEAFF.

This clonotype was counted at least ten times. The chain employs TRBV20-1 and TRBJ2-3; D tentatively fits TRBD1 or TRBD2 (5 bases each). Germline lookup yields CDR1 DFQATT and CDR2 SNEGSKA (reference sequence). The CDR3 is 14 residues long. The germline V and J ends were trimmed by 1 base and 2 bases, with 10 bases remaining between them. Here the CDR3 reads CSARGGSPTDTQYF. Here the CDR3 DNA reads TGCAGTGCTAGAGGGGGGTCCCCCACAGATACGCAGTATTTT.

This clonotype has at least ten counts. This chain joins TRBV5-6 and TRBJ1-4; the D is unclear. V shed 0 bases and J shed 5 bases, with 5 bases lying between them. The CDR3 has 13 amino acids. The germline CDR1 and CDR2 sequences are SGHDT and YYEEEE. CDR3 nucleotide sequence: TGTGCCAGCAGCTTGGGTCGAAATGAAAAACTGTTTTTT. Translating gives CASSLGRNEKLFF. Combining the CDR3 with reference TRBV5-6 and TRBJ1-4 gives the whole variable domain DAGVTQSPTHLIKTRGQQVTLRCSPKSGHDTVSWYQQALGQGPQFIFQYYEEEERQRGNFPDRFSGHQFPNYSSELNVNALLLGDSALYLCASSLGRNEKLFFGSGTQLSVL.

This clonotype has a handful of counts. The J gene is TRBJ2-7, the V gene TRBV24-1, with D perhaps given as TRBD1 or TRBD2 (5 bases each). V was clipped by 9 bases and J by 3 bases, with 14 bases between them. Germline loops: CDR1 KGHDR, CDR2 SFDVKD. The CDR3 consists of 13 residues. The CDR3 coding sequence is TGTGCCACCTCTCGAGGGGCTAACTACGAGCAGTACGTC. This gives the protein CATSRGANYEQYV.

The chain employs TRBV6-6 and TRBJ2-5; TRBD1 agrees at 9 bases. Germline trimming cut 4 bases from V and 3 bases from J; bases unmatched to any gene: 6. CDR1 is MNHNY, CDR2 SVGAGI, per germline (reference sequence). The CDR3 loop spans 15 amino acids. CDR3: CASSWSGQGKETQYF. The CDR3 coding sequence is TGTGCCAGCAGTTGGTCGGGACAGGGTAAAGAGACCCAGTACTTC.